The 30 T cell receptor beta chains in this list originate from one sample, sequenced in a study of immune evolution from preneoplasia to lung adenocarcinoma. Clones were sequenced by immunoSEQ multiplex PCR, and TCRdb holds only the in-frame ones, with some missing. The sample lists 7,500 to 9,500 clones; just under 85% were seen once. The sequencing sample was made of FFPE invasive lung adenocarcinoma tissue. All receptors come from a person aged 50 to 70 with lung adenocarcinoma.

V and J are TRBV5-4 and TRBJ1-1, with D uncertain. The CDR3 is 14 residues long. Trimming cost V 4 bases and J 0 bases, with 10 bases left between them. Germline CDR1 SGHNT, CDR2 YYREEE (reference sequence). The CDR3, as DNA: TGTGCCAGCAGCGCCGGGGTGCTGAACACTGAAGCTTTCTTT. Protein: CASSAGVLNTEAFF.

The chain uses TRBV7-6 and TRBJ1-5; no clear D gene. Germline CDR1 reads SGHVS; CDR2 reads FNYEAQ. The V end was cut by 1 base, the J end by 5 bases, with 6 bases between. This CDR3 comprises 13 residues. The CDR3: CASSLVHDQPQHF. Here the CDR3 DNA reads TGTGCCAGCAGCTTAGTTCATGATCAGCCCCAGCATTTT. Using reference TRBV7-6 and TRBJ1-5 for the parts outside the CDR3, the full variable domain is GAGVSQSPRYKVTKRGQDVALRCDPISGHVSLYWYRQALGQGPEFLTYFNYEAQQDKSGLPNDRFSAERPEGSISTLTIQRTEQRDSAMYRCASSLVHDQPQHFGDGTRLSIL.

The chain has TRBV10-3 and TRBJ1-1, with TRBD1 as a possible D gene (6 bases). With 10 bases removed from V and 6 bases from J, the gap between germline ends came to 21 bases. CDR3 size: 14 residues. The germline gives CDR1 ENHRY, CDR2 SYGVKD. The CDR3 DNA sequence: TGTGCCACACTTAAAAAAACCGGGACACCTGAAGCTTTCTTT. Translation: CATLKKTGTPEAFF.

The rearrangement links TRBV5-1 to TRBJ2-3, with TRBD2 matching over 14 bases. V was clipped by 0 bases and J by 0 bases; unmatched bases: 3. The CDR3 is 18 residues long. The germline gives CDR1 SGHRS, CDR2 YFSETQ. The CDR3 loop is CASSLGTSGRSSTDTQYF. CDR3 sequence (DNA): TGCGCCAGCAGCTTGGGGACTAGCGGGAGGTCTAGCACAGATACGCAGTATTTT.

The rearrangement uses TRBV19 and TRBJ2-2; 7 bases are shared with TRBD1. V shed 4 bases, J shed 4 bases, and the junction held 6 bases outside the gene matches. Germline V gives CDR1 LNHDA, CDR2 SQIVND (reference sequence). The CDR3 runs 15 residues. The CDR3 DNA reads TGTGCCAGTAGTAGAGAGAACAGGGGCACCGGGGAGCTGTTTTTT. Translation: CASSRENRGTGELFF.

The chain recombines TRBV18 with TRBJ2-6; maybe TRBD2 (6 bases). This CDR3 has 18 amino acids. CDR1 and CDR2 from the germline V gene are KGHSH and LQKENI. V lost 0 bases and J 0 bases, leaving 12 bases between the germline ends. The CDR3 DNA follows: TGTGCCAGCTCACCACCCGGGGGATCCAGCTCTGGGGCCAACGTCCTGACTTTC. The encoded protein is CASSPPGGSSSGANVLTF. The full variable domain, rest sourced from reference TRBV18 and TRBJ2-6, is NAGVMQNPRHLVRRRGQEARLRCSPMKGHSHVYWYRQLPEEGLKFMVYLQKENIIDESGMPKERFSAEFPKEGPSILRIQQVVRGDSAAYFCASSPPGGSSSGANVLTFGAGSRLTVL.

This chain uses TRBV28 with TRBJ1-5; 8 positions match TRBD1. The J call could be wrong; TRBJ2-3 is a better fit for the DNA end. Germline V gives CDR1 MDHEN, CDR2 SYDVKM. The CDR3 has 16 residues. CDR3 coding DNA: TGTGCCAGCAGCGACAGGGGAGCTTGGAGCAATCAGCCCCAGTATTTT. Amino acids: CASSDRGAWSNQPQYF.

The chain couples TRBV28 to TRBJ1-2; D is unresolved. The CDR3 sequence is 12 residues long. The V gene's germline CDR1 is MDHEN and CDR2 SYDVKM. The V end was cut by 3 bases, the J end by 8 bases, with 10 bases between. In DNA, the CDR3 is TGTGCCAGCAGTTTCCGTCTGAGGGGCTACACCTTC. Amino acids: CASSFRLRGYTF.

The table lists this clone with a few counts. V gene TRBV19 combines with J gene TRBJ2-7; D possibly corresponds to TRBD2 (6 bases). Per germline, CDR1 LNHDA and CDR2 SQIVND (reference sequence). This CDR3 has 13 residues. Trimming pared 6 bases from V and 2 bases from J, leaving 11 bases between. The CDR3 region has the DNA TGTGCCAGTAGCCCGGGGGTAGCCTACGAGCAGTACTTC. It specifies CASSPGVAYEQYF.

This rearrangement joins TRBV28 to TRBJ2-7; TRBD2 agrees at 10 bases. Trimming at V came to 5 bases and at J to 2 bases, leaving 6 bases not matched to a gene. The CDR3 spans 15 residues. CDR1 is MDHEN and CDR2 is SYDVKM in the germline V gene. CDR3 amino acids: CASSKGLAVPYEQYF. The CDR3, as DNA: TGTGCCAGCAGTAAAGGACTAGCGGTACCCTACGAGCAGTACTTC.

This clone was counted only a few times. Written as DNA, the CDR3 is TGTGCCAGTACCCCTCTACACCGGACACCATATAGCAATCAGCCCCAGCATTTT. Amino acid sequence: CASTPLHRTPYSNQPQHF. V gene TRBV19 combines with J gene TRBJ1-5; a weak D match, TRBD1 (5 bases). Trimming took off 7 bases at V and 0 bases at J, with 22 bases between the two ends. The CDR3 consists of 18 residues. Germline loops: CDR1 LNHDA, CDR2 SQIVND (reference sequence).

This clone has a single count. This chain connects TRBV30 to TRBJ1-5; perhaps TRBD1 as D (5 bases). Germline CDR1 GTSNPN, CDR2 SVGIG (reference sequence). Trimming left V 0 bases short and J 4 bases short, with 13 bases between. The CDR3 is 15 amino acids. The CDR3 here is CAWSVQARENQPQHF. For the CDR3, the DNA is TGTGCCTGGAGTGTACAGGCCAGGGAAAATCAGCCCCAGCATTTT.

The V call is TRBV6-1, the J call TRBJ2-7; D may match TRBD1 or TRBD2 (5 bases each). The CDR3 has 13 amino acids. CDR1 and CDR2 (germline): MNHNS, SASEGT. Trimming took 3 bases from V and 3 from J, leaving 9 bases between them. CDR3 sequence (DNA): TGTGCCAGCAGTGAGTGGGGGAACTACGAGCAGTACTTC. Translating it yields CASSEWGNYEQYF.

This chain uses TRBV30 with TRBJ2-1; the D is unclear. This CDR3 has 11 amino acids. The ends were cut back, 3 bases at V and 4 bases at J, with 4 bases in the middle. The V gene's germline CDR1 is GTSNPN and CDR2 SVGIG (reference sequence). The CDR3 nucleotides are TGTGCCTGGAGAGGGTACAATGAGCAGTTCTTC. Translation: CAWRGYNEQFF. The full variable domain, its missing parts supplied by reference TRBV30 and TRBJ2-1, is SQTIHQWPATLVQPVGSPLSLECTVEGTSNPNLYWYRQAAGRGLQLLFYSVGIGQISSEVPQNLSASRPQDRQFILSSKKLLLSDSGFYLCAWRGYNEQFFGPGTRLTVL.

The chain joins TRBV9 to TRBJ2-1, with 10 bases identical to TRBD2. This CDR3 is 15 amino acids long. V was pared by 4 bases and J by 3 bases, with 4 bases of the junction left unmatched. CDR1 is SGDLS, CDR2 YYNGEE, per germline. The CDR3 loop is CASSLGLAYYNEQFF. The CDR3 DNA reads TGTGCCAGCAGCTTGGGACTAGCGTACTACAATGAGCAGTTCTTC.

The chain recombines TRBV9 with TRBJ1-4, with D possibly matching TRBD1 (5 bases). This CDR3 is 14 amino acids long. Germline CDR1 and CDR2: SGDLS and YYNGEE. Trimming took off 4 bases at V and 8 bases at J, with 15 bases between the two ends. The CDR3 here is CASSPGVGNEKLFF. CDR3 DNA sequence: TGTGCCAGCAGCCCGGGGGTAGGTAACGAAAAACTGTTTTTT.

The chain combines TRBV9 with TRBJ1-1; D possibly corresponds to TRBD1 (6 bases). Trimming pared 4 bases from V and 6 bases from J, leaving 16 bases between. The V gene's germline CDR1 is SGDLS and CDR2 YYNGEE. The CDR3 contains 14 residues. CDR3 sequence: CASSTQQGFSEAFF. CDR3 nucleotides: TGTGCCAGCAGCACGCAACAGGGATTCTCTGAAGCTTTCTTT. The full variable domain, its missing parts supplied by reference TRBV9 and TRBJ1-1, is DSGVTQTPKHLITATGQRVTLRCSPRSGDLSVYWYQQSLDQGLQFLIQYYNGEERAKGNILERFSAQQFPDLHSELNLSSLELGDSALYFCASSTQQGFSEAFFGQGTRLTVV.

V usage is TRBV28 and J usage is TRBJ1-2; D unresolved. Trimming left V 1 base short and J 4 bases short, with 16 bases between. The germline gives CDR1 MDHEN, CDR2 SYDVKM. This CDR3 has 16 amino acids. The CDR3 coding sequence is TGTGCCAGCAGTTTATTTGCGGTTACGTCGATCTATGGCTACACCTTC. Translation: CASSLFAVTSIYGYTF.

This rearrangement joins TRBV27 to TRBJ2-1, with TRBD2 matching over 7 bases. The V and J ends lost 4 bases and 1 base, in that order; junction bases with no gene match: 13. Germline lookup yields CDR1 MNHEY and CDR2 SMNVEV (reference sequence). The CDR3 covers 18 residues. The CDR3 protein is CASSSGTTHSGSYNEQFF. The CDR3 DNA follows: TGTGCCAGCAGTTCCGGGACTACCCACAGTGGGTCCTACAATGAGCAGTTCTTC.

CDR3 nucleotides: TGTGCCAGCAGCGTAGCTGGGTCACTCTCTGGAAACACCATATATTTT. Translated: CASSVAGSLSGNTIYF. The J gene is TRBJ1-3, the V gene TRBV9; D is undetermined. Germline V lookup: CDR1 SGDLS, CDR2 YYNGEE. The V and J ends lost 0 bases and 0 bases respectively, with 10 bases between them. This CDR3 has 16 residues.

This clone was observed a few times. The V gene is TRBV21-1, the J gene TRBJ2-1; the D call TRBD2 from the table was never checked on the DNA. TRBV21-1 is listed as a pseudogene. The CDR3 runs to 13 residues. CDR3 in DNA: TGTGCCGTCCGGGTAGCCTCCTACAATGAGCAGTTCTTC. Amino acids: CAVRVASYNEQFF.

The chain is built from TRBV6-5 and TRBJ2-7, with 11 bases that match TRBD2. The V gene end was trimmed by 5 bases and the J gene end by 2 bases; junction bases not matched to a gene: 5. CDR3 length: 15 residues. CDR1 and CDR2 from the germline V gene are MNHEY and SVGAGI. The CDR3 loop is CASSLDSGRAYEQYF. CDR3 in DNA: TGTGCCAGCAGTCTAGATAGCGGGAGGGCCTACGAGCAGTACTTC.

The V call is TRBV2, the J call TRBJ2-7, with 12 bases identical to TRBD2. The germline V gene encodes CDR1 SNHLY and CDR2 FYNNEI. The V and J ends lost 7 bases and 5 bases, in that order; junction bases with no gene match: 6. The CDR3 contains 14 residues. The CDR3 DNA sequence: TGTGCCAGCACCCGACTAGCGGGAGAACACGAGCAGTACTTC. This translates into CASTRLAGEHEQYF. The complete variable domain, with remaining parts taken from reference TRBV2 and TRBJ2-7, reads EPEVTQTPSHQVTQMGQEVILRCVPISNHLYFYWYRQILGQKVEFLVSFYNNEISEKSEIFDDQFSVERPDGSNFTLKIRSTKLEDSAMYFCASTRLAGEHEQYFGPGTRLTVT.

V is TRBV7-9 and J is TRBJ2-7; TRBD2 might be the D (6 bases). Deletions cut 0 bases from V and 0 bases from J, with 12 bases between. This CDR3 region has 16 residues. Germline CDR1 and CDR2: SEHNR and FQNEAQ (reference sequence). In nucleotides, the CDR3 is TGTGCCAGCAGCTTAGCCGGCGGGACGCCCTCCTACGAGCAGTACTTC. This translates into CASSLAGGTPSYEQYF.

This chain uses TRBV9 with TRBJ2-1; D may be TRBD2 (6 bases). Germline values: CDR1 SGDLS, CDR2 YYNGEE. The CDR3 extends over 15 amino acids. V gave up 2 bases and J gave up 2 bases, with 11 bases separating them. The CDR3 reads CASSVDSGPYNEQFF. The CDR3 coding sequence is TGTGCCAGCAGCGTTGATAGCGGTCCCTACAATGAGCAGTTCTTC. Looking up the rest from reference TRBV9 and TRBJ2-1 gives the full variable domain: DSGVTQTPKHLITATGQRVTLRCSPRSGDLSVYWYQQSLDQGLQFLIQYYNGEERAKGNILERFSAQQFPDLHSELNLSSLELGDSALYFCASSVDSGPYNEQFFGPGTRLTVL.

The genes are TRBV28 and TRBJ2-7; D perhaps matches TRBD2 (6 bases). The CDR3 runs 15 residues. V was shortened by 5 bases and J by 1 base, with 15 bases between the two germline ends. Germline CDR1 reads MDHEN; CDR2 reads SYDVKM. This CDR3 reads CASSQTSLGSYEQYF. The CDR3 DNA reads TGTGCCAGCAGTCAGACTAGTCTAGGGTCCTACGAGCAGTACTTC.

The table lists this clone with a few counts. This rearrangement joins TRBV28 to TRBJ1-5; 10 nucleotides agree with TRBD1. The V segment lost 3 bases and the J segment 6 bases; nucleotides outside the gene matches: 5. Germline CDR1 MDHEN, CDR2 SYDVKM. The CDR3 consists of 15 residues. The CDR3 here is CASSLGTGEVQPQHF. The CDR3 nucleotides read TGTGCCAGCAGTTTGGGGACAGGGGAGGTTCAGCCCCAGCATTTT.

CDR3 loop: CASSSPSGATGELFF. CDR3 nucleotides: TGTGCCAGCAGCTCCCCTAGCGGAGCAACCGGGGAGCTGTTTTTT. V is TRBV11-2 and J is TRBJ2-2; TRBD2 matches 7 bases. Germline assignment: CDR1 SGHAT and CDR2 FQNNGV. The ends lost 4 bases at V and 5 bases at J; junction bases unmatched: 7. The CDR3 consists of 15 residues.

The chain links TRBV6-5 to TRBJ1-5; maybe TRBD1 (6 bases). Germline-derived CDR1 and CDR2 are MNHEY and SVGAGI. Trimming left V 8 bases short and J 5 bases short, with 16 bases between. The CDR3 totals 14 residues. The CDR3 DNA follows: TGTGCCAGCCAGCGGGTACAGGGAGATCAGCCCCAGCATTTT. It encodes CASQRVQGDQPQHF.

The V gene is TRBV29-1, the J gene TRBJ2-7, with D unclear. This CDR3 spans 13 amino acids. Germline V gene data show CDR1 as SQVTM and CDR2 as ANQGSEA. V was pared by 3 bases and J by 0 bases, with 9 bases between. The CDR3 DNA sequence: TGCAGCGTTGATGACGGTAGCTCCTACGAGCAGTACTTC. Protein: CSVDDGSSYEQYF.